The rows below give T cell receptor beta chains drawn from one sample of a study of human T cells and chemical hapten exposure. From the RACE reads, TCRdb called clonotypes with MiXCR, one entry per CDR3 protein. The top ten clones hold more than 3% of a sample with approximately 97,000 distinct CDR3 sequences, over 10% of them seen once. The material sequenced was whole blood, taken in connection with sensitization to the hapten diphenylcyclopropenone (DPC). These receptors were obtained from a woman aged 40 to 55 with alopecia areata. Some clones in this sample may be carry-over from other donors' samples. CDR3s include the opening cysteine and the closing phenylalanine or tryptophan. The D gene is left open where the match is weak. Not every row has a clone size; where given, it reads once, few, many or a size class.

>NA|TRBV27|16|NA|TRBJ2-3
CASSLWAGASTDTQYF
TGTGCCAGCAGTTTATGGGCGGGGGCGAGCACAGATACGCAGTATTTT
>NA|TRBV29-1|15|NA|TRBJ2-2
CSVSPTGIYTGELFF
TGCAGCGTGTCACCAACAGGGATCTACACCGGGGAGCTGTTTTTT
>many|TRBV20-1|17|TRBD1|TRBJ1-1
CSARDPGTEGWDTEAFF
TGCAGTGCTAGAGATCCCGGGACAGAGGGTTGGGACACTGAAGCTTTCTTT
>few|TRBV29-1|16|NA|TRBJ2-5
CSVEDRRGAGLRAQYF
TGCAGCGTTGAAGATCGGCGAGGCGCGGGCCTGAGGGCCCAGTACTTC
>once|TRBV7-8|12|NA|TRBJ1-5
CASSPSTQPQHF
TGTGCCAGCAGCCCCTCCACTCAGCCCCAGCATTTT
>few|TRBV12-5|14|TRBD1|TRBJ1-2
CASGSGGQGSGYTF
TGTGCTAGTGGCTCGGGGGGACAGGGAAGTGGCTACACCTTC
>once|TRBV3-1|13|NA|TRBJ2-7
CASSPGLYYEQYF
TGTGCCAGCAGCCCGGGACTTTACTACGAGCAGTACTTC
>few|TRBV18|14|NA|TRBJ1-5
CASSPPGGYQPQHF
TGTGCCAGCTCACCACCGGGAGGGTATCAGCCCCAGCATTTT
>NA|TRBV6-5|13|NA|TRBJ1-2
CASFEGRFYGYTF
TGTGCCAGCTTCGAAGGACGCTTCTATGGCTACACCTTC
>few|TRBV7-3|16|TRBD2|TRBJ2-3
CASSPASGGVTDTQYF
TGTGCCAGCAGCCCAGCTAGCGGGGGGGTCACAGATACGCAGTATTTT